This T cell receptor (beta chain) originates from a study of T cell changes during pregnancy in multiple sclerosis. Profiling relied on immunoSEQ multiplex PCR, and the TCRdb table lists in-frame clones only, not all of them. Of about 44,000 clones listed, approximately 96% are singletons. CDR1 is MNHNY and CDR2 is SVGAGI in the germline V gene (reference sequence). The V segment lost 7 bases and the J segment 9 bases; nucleotides outside the gene matches: 11. The CDR3 is 14 amino acids. The material was peripheral blood, obtained in the second trimester of pregnancy. This chain connects TRBV6-6 to TRBJ1-1; 10 positions match TRBD1. The sequence came from a female donor with multiple sclerosis, enrolled in a pregnancy study. In DNA form, the CDR3 reads TGTGCCAGCAAAGAGGGGGGACAGGGGAGGAAAGCTTTCTTT. Its translation: CASKEGGQGRKAFF.